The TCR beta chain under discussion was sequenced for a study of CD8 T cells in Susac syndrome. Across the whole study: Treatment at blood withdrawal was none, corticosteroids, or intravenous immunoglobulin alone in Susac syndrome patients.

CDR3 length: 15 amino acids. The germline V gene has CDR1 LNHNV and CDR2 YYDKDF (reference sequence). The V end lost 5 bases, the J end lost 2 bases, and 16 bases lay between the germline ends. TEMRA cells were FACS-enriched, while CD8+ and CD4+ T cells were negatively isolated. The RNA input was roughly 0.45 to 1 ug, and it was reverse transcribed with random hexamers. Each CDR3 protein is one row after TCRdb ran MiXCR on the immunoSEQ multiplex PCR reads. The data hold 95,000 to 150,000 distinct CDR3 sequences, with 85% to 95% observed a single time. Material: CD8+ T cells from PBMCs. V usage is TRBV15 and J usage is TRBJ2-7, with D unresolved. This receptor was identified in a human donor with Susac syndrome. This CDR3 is CATSPSWQDAYEQYF. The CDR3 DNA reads TGTGCCACCAGCCCTTCCTGGCAGGATGCCTACGAGCAGTACTTC.